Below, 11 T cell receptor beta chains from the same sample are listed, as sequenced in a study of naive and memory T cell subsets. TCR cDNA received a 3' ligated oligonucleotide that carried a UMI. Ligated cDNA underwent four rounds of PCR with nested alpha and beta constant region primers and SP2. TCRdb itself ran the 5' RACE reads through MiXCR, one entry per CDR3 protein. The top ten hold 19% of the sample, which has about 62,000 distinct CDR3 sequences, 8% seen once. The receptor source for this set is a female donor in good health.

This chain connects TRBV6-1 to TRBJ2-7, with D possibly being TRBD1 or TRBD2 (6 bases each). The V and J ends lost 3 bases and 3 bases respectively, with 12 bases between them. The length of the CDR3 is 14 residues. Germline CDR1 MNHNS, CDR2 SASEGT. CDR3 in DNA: TGTGCCAGCAGTGATGGCGGGACAAGCTACGAGCAGTACTTC. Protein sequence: CASSDGGTSYEQYF.

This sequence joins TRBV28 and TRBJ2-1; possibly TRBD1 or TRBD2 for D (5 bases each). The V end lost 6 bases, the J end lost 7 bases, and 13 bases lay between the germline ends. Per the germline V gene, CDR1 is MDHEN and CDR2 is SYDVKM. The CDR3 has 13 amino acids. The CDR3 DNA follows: TGTGCCAGCAGCCCCGGGACCTCGAATGAGCAGTTCTTC. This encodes CASSPGTSNEQFF.

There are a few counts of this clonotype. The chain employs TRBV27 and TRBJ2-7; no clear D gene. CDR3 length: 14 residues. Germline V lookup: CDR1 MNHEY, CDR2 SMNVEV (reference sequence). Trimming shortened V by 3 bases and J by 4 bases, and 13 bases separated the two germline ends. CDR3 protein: CASSFRPERYEQYF. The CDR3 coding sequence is TGTGCCAGCAGTTTTAGACCTGAGAGATACGAGCAGTACTTC.

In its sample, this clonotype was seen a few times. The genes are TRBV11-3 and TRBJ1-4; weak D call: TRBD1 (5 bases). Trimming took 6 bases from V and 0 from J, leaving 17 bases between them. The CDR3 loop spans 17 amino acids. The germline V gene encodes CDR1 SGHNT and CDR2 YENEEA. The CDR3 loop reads CASRHSGLPTTNEKLFF. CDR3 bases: TGTGCCAGCAGACATTCGGGACTCCCAACAACTAATGAAAAACTGTTTTTT.

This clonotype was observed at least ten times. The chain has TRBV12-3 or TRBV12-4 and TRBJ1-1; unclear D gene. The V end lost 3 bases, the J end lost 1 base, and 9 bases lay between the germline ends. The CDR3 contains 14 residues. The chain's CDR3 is CASSFRRGNTEAFF. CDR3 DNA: TGTGCCAGCAGTTTTCGGCGAGGGAACACTGAAGCTTTCTTT.

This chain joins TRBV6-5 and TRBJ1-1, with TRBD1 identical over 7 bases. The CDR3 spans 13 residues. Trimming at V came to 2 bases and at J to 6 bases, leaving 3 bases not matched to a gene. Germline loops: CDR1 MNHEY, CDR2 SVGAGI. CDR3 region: CASSYADRPEAFF. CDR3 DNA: TGTGCCAGCAGTTACGCGGACAGGCCTGAAGCTTTCTTT.

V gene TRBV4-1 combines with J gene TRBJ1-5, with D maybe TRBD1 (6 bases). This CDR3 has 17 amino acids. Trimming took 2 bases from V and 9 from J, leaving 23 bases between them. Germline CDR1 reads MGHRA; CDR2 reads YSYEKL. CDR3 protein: CASSQSHPGAPGRPQHF. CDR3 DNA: TGCGCCAGCAGCCAATCTCATCCGGGGGCCCCCGGGCGGCCCCAGCATTTT.

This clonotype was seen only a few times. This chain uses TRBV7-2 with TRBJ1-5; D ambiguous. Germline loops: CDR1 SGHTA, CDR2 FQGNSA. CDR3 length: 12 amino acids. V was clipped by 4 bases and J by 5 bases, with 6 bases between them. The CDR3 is CASSSPDQPQHF. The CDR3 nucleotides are TGTGCCAGCAGCTCGCCCGATCAGCCCCAGCATTTT.

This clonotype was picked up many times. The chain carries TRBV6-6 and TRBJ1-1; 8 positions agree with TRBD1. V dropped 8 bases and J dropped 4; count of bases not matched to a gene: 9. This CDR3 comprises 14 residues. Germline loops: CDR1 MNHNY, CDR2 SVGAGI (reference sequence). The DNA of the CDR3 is TGTGCCAGCTGGGGACAGGACCGAGGCACTGAAGCTTTCTTT. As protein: CASWGQDRGTEAFF.

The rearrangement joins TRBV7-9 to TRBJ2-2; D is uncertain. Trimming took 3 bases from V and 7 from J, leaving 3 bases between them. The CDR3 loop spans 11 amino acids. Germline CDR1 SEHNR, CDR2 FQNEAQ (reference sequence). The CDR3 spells CASSLNGELFF. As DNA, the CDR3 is TGTGCCAGCAGCTTGAACGGGGAGCTGTTTTTT. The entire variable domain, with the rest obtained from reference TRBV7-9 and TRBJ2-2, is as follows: DTGVSQNPRHKITKRGQNVTFRCDPISEHNRLYWYRQTLGQGPEFLTYFQNEAQLEKSRLLSDRFSAERPKGSFSTLEIQRTEQGDSAMYLCASSLNGELFFGEGSRLTVL.

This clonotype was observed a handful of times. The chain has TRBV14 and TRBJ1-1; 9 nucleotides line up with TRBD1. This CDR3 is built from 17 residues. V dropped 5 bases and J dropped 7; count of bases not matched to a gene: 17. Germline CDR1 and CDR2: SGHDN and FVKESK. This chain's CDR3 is CASSTEGTGGARSEAFF. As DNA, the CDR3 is TGTGCCAGCAGCACAGAAGGAACAGGGGGCGCGAGGAGTGAAGCTTTCTTT. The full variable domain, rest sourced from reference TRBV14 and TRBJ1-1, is EAGVTQFPSHSVIEKGQTVTLRCDPISGHDNLYWYRRVMGKEIKFLLHFVKESKQDESGMPNNRFLAERTGGTYSTLKVQPAELEDSGVYFCASSTEGTGGARSEAFFGQGTRLTVV.